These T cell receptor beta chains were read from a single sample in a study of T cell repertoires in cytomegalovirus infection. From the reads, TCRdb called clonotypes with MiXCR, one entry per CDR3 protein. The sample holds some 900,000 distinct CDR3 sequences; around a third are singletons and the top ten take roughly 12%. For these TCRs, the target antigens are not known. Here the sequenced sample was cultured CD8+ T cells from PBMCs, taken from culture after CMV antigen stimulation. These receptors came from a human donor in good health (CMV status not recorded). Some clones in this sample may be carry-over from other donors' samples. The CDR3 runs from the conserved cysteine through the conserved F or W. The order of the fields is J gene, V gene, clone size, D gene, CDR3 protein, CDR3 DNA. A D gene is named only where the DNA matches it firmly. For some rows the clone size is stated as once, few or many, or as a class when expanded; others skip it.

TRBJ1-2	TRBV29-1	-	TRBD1	CSVDNRDRSFNYGYTF	TGCAGCGTTGATAACCGGGACAGGAGTTTTAACTATGGCTACACCTTC
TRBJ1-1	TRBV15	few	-	CATTTSLRDTEAFF	TGTGCCACCACCACCTCATTGCGGGACACTGAAGCTTTCTTT
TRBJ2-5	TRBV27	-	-	CASSSLAPPGRIREPQYF	TGTGCCAGCAGTTCCTTAGCCCCTCCGGGACGGATAAGAGAGCCCCAGTACTTC
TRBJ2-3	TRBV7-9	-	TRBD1	CASSGDRQGSTDTQYF	TGTGCCAGCAGTGGGGACAGACAAGGTAGCACAGATACGCAGTATTTT
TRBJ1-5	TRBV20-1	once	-	CSASETAYSNQPQHF	TGCAGTGCTAGTGAGACAGCTTATAGCAATCAGCCCCAGCATTTT
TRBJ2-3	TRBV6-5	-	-	CASSFLSADTQYF	TGTGCCAGTTCGTTTCTGTCGGCAGATACGCAGTATTTT
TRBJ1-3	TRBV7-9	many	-	CASSWDVRIDSGNTIYF	TGTGCCAGCAGCTGGGATGTACGGATCGACTCTGGAAACACCATATATTTT
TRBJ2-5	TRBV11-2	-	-	CASSLDFTSGETQYF	TGTGCCAGCAGCTTAGATTTCACATCGGGGGAGACCCAGTACTTC
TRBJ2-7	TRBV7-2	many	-	CASSLDPGDLDEQYF	TGTGCCAGCAGCTTAGACCCTGGAGATTTGGACGAGCAGTACTTC
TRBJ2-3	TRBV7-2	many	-	CASSSPEPSSRGDPTDTQYF	TGTGCCAGCAGCTCGCCGGAACCCTCATCCAGGGGGGACCCCACAGATACGCAGTATTTT
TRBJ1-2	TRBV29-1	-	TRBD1	CSVDRGKGYTF	TGCAGCGTTGACAGGGGGAAGGGCTACACCTTC
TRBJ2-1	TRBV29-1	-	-	CSVVGSSPSYNEQFF	TGCAGCGTTGTGGGCAGCTCCCCCTCCTACAATGAGCAGTTCTTC
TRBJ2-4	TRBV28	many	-	CASSLWATKNIQYF	TGTGCCAGCAGTTTATGGGCAACCAAAAACATTCAGTACTTC
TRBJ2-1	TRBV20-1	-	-	CSARRRGYNEQFF	TGCAGTGCTAGAAGGCGCGGATACAATGAGCAGTTCTTC
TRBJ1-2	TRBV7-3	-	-	CASSITPAPGRYTF	TGTGCCAGCAGCATTACACCAGCCCCAGGGCGCTACACCTTC
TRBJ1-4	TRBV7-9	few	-	CASSSYRDFGEKLFF	TGTGCCAGCAGCTCGTACAGGGACTTTGGTGAAAAACTGTTTTTT
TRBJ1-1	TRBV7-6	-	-	CASSLLAHKNTEAFF	TGTGCCAGCAGCTTACTAGCCCACAAGAACACTGAAGCTTTCTTT
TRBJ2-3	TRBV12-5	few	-	CASGSGVDTQYF	TGTGCTAGTGGTTCGGGGGTAGATACGCAGTATTTT
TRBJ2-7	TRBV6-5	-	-	CASSYWPPTAYEQYF	TGTGCCAGCAGTTATTGGCCCCCCACAGCCTACGAGCAGTACTTC
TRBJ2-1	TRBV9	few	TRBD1	CASSVRGQTHNEQFF	TGTGCCAGCAGCGTAAGGGGGCAAACTCACAATGAGCAGTTCTTC
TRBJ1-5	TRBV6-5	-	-	CASSGSLNQPQHF	TGTGCCAGCTCGGGGAGCCTCAATCAGCCCCAGCATTTT
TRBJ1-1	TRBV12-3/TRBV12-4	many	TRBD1	CASSSSGQGKRAFF	TGTGCCAGCAGTTCCTCCGGACAGGGGAAGAGAGCTTTCTTT
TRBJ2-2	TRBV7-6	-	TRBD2	CASSPSGVQGELFF	TGTGCCAGCAGCCCGAGCGGGGTGCAGGGGGAGCTGTTTTTT
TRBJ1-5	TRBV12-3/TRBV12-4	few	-	CASSSEGGYQPQHF	TGTGCCAGCAGTTCTGAGGGGGGGTATCAGCCCCAGCATTTT
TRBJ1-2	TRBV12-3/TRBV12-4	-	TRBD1	CASTGTDDGYTF	TGTGCCAGCACCGGGACAGACGACGGCTACACCTTC
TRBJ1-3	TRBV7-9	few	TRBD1	CASSSPQGAGGNTIYF	TGTGCCAGCAGCTCTCCGCAGGGGGCTGGGGGAAACACCATATATTTT
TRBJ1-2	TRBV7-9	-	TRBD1	CASSAGTGQNYGYTF	TGTGCCAGCAGCGCTGGGACAGGGCAGAACTATGGCTACACCTTC
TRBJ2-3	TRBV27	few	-	CASRARGRSTDTQYF	TGTGCCAGCAGAGCCAGGGGCCGAAGCACAGATACGCAGTATTTT
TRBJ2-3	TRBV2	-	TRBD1	CASSDRDRAWDTQYF	TGTGCCAGCAGTGATAGGGACAGGGCGTGGGATACGCAGTATTTT
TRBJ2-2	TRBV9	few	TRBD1	CASSTPGQATNTGELFF	TGTGCCAGCAGCACGCCGGGACAGGCTACGAACACCGGGGAGCTGTTTTTT
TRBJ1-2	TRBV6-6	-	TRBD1	CASSFSPEGAAMGNYGYTF	TGTGCCAGCAGTTTCTCCCCCGAGGGGGCAGCTATGGGGAACTATGGCTACACCTTC
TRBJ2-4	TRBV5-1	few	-	CASSLAGQTIQYF	TGCGCCAGCAGCTTGGCCGGACAGACCATTCAGTACTTC
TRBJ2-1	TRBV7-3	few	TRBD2	CASSFNGGVGNEQFF	TGTGCCAGCAGTTTTAACGGGGGGGTAGGCAATGAGCAGTTCTTC
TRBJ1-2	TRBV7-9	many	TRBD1	CASSSRDRGDVNYGYTF	TGTGCCAGCAGCTCTCGGGACAGGGGGGATGTAAACTATGGCTACACCTTC
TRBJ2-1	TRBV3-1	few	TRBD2	CASSPSPGGPNEQFF	TGTGCCAGCAGCCCCTCGCCGGGGGGGCCCAATGAGCAGTTCTTC
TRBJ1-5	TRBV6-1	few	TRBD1	CASSVRTGPNQPQHF	TGTGCCAGCAGCGTTCGGACAGGGCCCAATCAGCCCCAGCATTTT
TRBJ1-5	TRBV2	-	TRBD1	CASSPGTEPGQPQHF	TGTGCCAGCAGCCCCGGGACAGAACCCGGGCAGCCCCAGCATTTT
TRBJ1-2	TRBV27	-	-	CASSYLGEVGYGYTF	TGTGCCAGCAGCTATTTGGGGGAAGTAGGATATGGCTACACCTTC
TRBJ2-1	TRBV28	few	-	CASSLLGNNEQFF	TGTGCCAGCAGTTTATTGGGAAACAATGAGCAGTTCTTC
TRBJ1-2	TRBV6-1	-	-	CASSEFRGYGYTF	TGTGCCAGCAGTGAATTTCGAGGGTATGGCTACACCTTC
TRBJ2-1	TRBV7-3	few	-	CASSPLDSYNEQFF	TGTGCCAGCAGCCCCCTGGACAGTTACAATGAGCAGTTCTTC
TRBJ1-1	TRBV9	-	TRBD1	CASSFSRDRPSNTEAFF	TGTGCCAGCAGCTTTAGCAGGGACAGACCGTCGAACACTGAAGCTTTCTTT
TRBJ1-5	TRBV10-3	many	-	CAISESWSNQPQHF	TGTGCCATCAGTGAGTCTTGGAGCAATCAGCCCCAGCATTTT
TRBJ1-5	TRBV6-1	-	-	CASRQRQAVNQPQHF	TGTGCCAGCCGCCAGAGACAGGCAGTCAATCAGCCCCAGCATTTT
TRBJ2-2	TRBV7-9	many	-	CASSLALMTQTGELFF	TGTGCCAGCAGCTTAGCGCTGATGACTCAAACCGGGGAGCTGTTTTTT
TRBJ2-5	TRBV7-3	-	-	CASSLEMKAETQYF	TGTGCCAGCAGCTTAGAAATGAAGGCGGAGACCCAGTACTTC
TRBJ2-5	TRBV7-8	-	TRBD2	CASSLLPSGGVQETQYF	TGTGCCAGCAGCTTACTCCCTAGCGGGGGAGTCCAAGAGACCCAGTACTTC
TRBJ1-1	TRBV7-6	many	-	CASSFLEFGSHAENTEAFF	TGTGCCAGCAGCTTCCTGGAATTTGGGTCCCATGCTGAGAACACTGAAGCTTTCTTT
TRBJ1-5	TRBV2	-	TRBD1	CASSEAGQGAGQPQHF	TGTGCCAGCAGTGAAGCGGGACAGGGGGCAGGTCAGCCCCAGCATTTT